The source of this T cell receptor beta chain is a study of response to subunit inactivated influenza vaccine. Unmatched junction bases numbered 7, after V lost 2 bases and J lost 4 bases. The CDR3 has 16 residues. TCRdb used MiXCR to reprocess the RT-PCR reads, holding one entry per CDR3 protein. This sample has over 450,000 distinct CDR3 sequences, with under 15% found just once. Study-level findings and limits: Only a handful of new T cells, the authors suggested, are recruited with each seasonal influenza vaccination.

This clonotype was detected only a few times. Its antigen is unknown. The TCR comes from a man aged 45-60 years who received an inactivated influenza vaccine. The V call is TRBV12-3 or TRBV12-4, the J call TRBJ2-3; 9 bases match TRBD1. Sequencing was performed on PBMCs from blood, taken roughly 48 days after vaccination. For the CDR3, the DNA is TGTGCCAGCAGTTTACCTGGACAGGGGATGGCAGATACGCAGTATTTT. Its protein product is CASSLPGQGMADTQYF.